These T cell receptor beta chains were read from a single sample in a study of blood T cells in healthy people across ages. One entry per CDR3 protein results from TCRdb running MiXCR on the 5' RACE reads. Here the sample spans 1.5 million to 2 million distinct CDR3 sequences, approximately 39% being singletons. Sequenced sample: blood. All receptors derive from a human donor in good health. Both conserved end residues are part of each CDR3. D genes are given only for firm matches. Only part of the rows carry a size: once, few, many, or a class if the clone is expanded.

V,size,J,D,CDR3,DNA
TRBV27,.,TRBJ2-3,.,CASSLSSDPANTQYF,TGTGCCAGCAGTTTATCGTCTGATCCTGCGAATACGCAGTATTTT
TRBV12-5,few,TRBJ2-7,.,CASGLDITYEQYF,TGTGCTAGTGGCTTGGACATCACCTACGAGCAGTACTTC
TRBV9,few,TRBJ2-1,TRBD2,CASSPPRSGGAVNEQFF,TGTGCCAGCAGCCCACCTCGGAGCGGGGGGGCAGTCAATGAGCAGTTCTTC
TRBV4-3,few,TRBJ2-3,.,CASAGDYTDTQYF,TGCGCCAGCGCAGGGGACTACACAGATACGCAGTATTTT
TRBV29-1,few,TRBJ1-2,.,CSVEAGRLGYTF,TGCAGCGTTGAAGCAGGGCGCCTGGGCTACACCTTC
TRBV24-1,.,TRBJ2-5,TRBD2,CATSDTSGGYGETQYF,TGTGCCACCAGTGATACGAGCGGGGGGTATGGGGAGACCCAGTACTTC
TRBV29-1,.,TRBJ2-7,.,CSVSGAGAEQYF,TGCAGCGTTAGCGGGGCAGGGGCCGAGCAGTACTTC
TRBV2,many,TRBJ1-2,.,CASSGQNYGYTF,TGTGCCAGCAGTGGGCAGAACTATGGCTACACCTTC
TRBV7-3,.,TRBJ1-5,TRBD1,CASSSPFWTGEALSNQPQHF,TGTGCCAGCAGCTCCCCTTTCTGGACAGGAGAGGCCCTTAGCAATCAGCCCCAGCATTTT
TRBV29-1,.,TRBJ2-3,.,CSVDPGTDTRYF,TGCAGCGTTGATCCGGGCACAGATACGCGGTATTTT
TRBV20-1,.,TRBJ1-5,TRBD1,CSAQGGRGLVSQHF,TGCAGTGCCCAAGGGGGAAGGGGGCTAGTATCCCAGCATTTT
TRBV20-1,few,TRBJ1-5,TRBD1,CSASDRVVDQPQHF,TGCAGTGCTTCGGACAGGGTTGTAGATCAGCCCCAGCATTTT
TRBV7-2,many,TRBJ2-7,.,CASSPLWEGGRYEQYF,TGTGCCAGCAGCCCTTTGTGGGAGGGGGGGCGTTACGAGCAGTACTTC
TRBV15,.,TRBJ2-3,TRBD1,CATSTTRDRARTDTQYF,TGTGCCACCAGCACCACACGGGACAGGGCCCGCACAGATACGCAGTATTTT
TRBV29-1,.,TRBJ1-6,TRBD1,CSAVSGQGDDSPLHF,TGCAGCGCCGTGTCCGGACAGGGGGACGATTCACCCCTCCACTTT
TRBV3-1,.,TRBJ2-5,.,CASSTGVGIEETQYF,TGTGCCAGCAGTACGGGGGTAGGGATAGAAGAGACCCAGTACTTC
TRBV11-2,.,TRBJ2-4,.,CASSSPGTMNEQYF,TGTGCCAGCAGCTCTCCCGGGACCATGAATGAGCAGTACTTC
TRBV7-3,few,TRBJ2-7,.,CASSPRRYPYEQYF,TGTGCCAGCAGCCCGCGACGGTACCCCTACGAGCAGTACTTC
TRBV4-3,few,TRBJ2-3,TRBD2,CASSRLLAGGTRTDTQYF,TGCGCCAGTAGCCGCCTACTAGCGGGGGGGACTCGCACAGATACGCAGTATTTT
TRBV29-1,.,TRBJ1-5,.,CSVGVQPQHF,TGCAGCGTTGGGGTTCAGCCCCAGCATTTT
TRBV20-1,few,TRBJ2-6,TRBD1,CSAYRGSGANVMTF,TGCAGTGCTTACAGGGGGTCGGGGGCCAACGTCATGACTTTC
TRBV7-9,.,TRBJ2-1,TRBD2,CASSRTSEGYNEQFF,TGTGCCAGCAGCCGGACTAGCGAAGGATACAATGAGCAGTTCTTC
TRBV25-1,.,TRBJ2-5,TRBD1,CASSVPGTGRETQYF,TGTGCCAGCAGTGTTCCCGGGACAGGGAGGGAGACCCAGTACTTC
TRBV18,few,TRBJ2-3,.,CASSQWADTQYF,TGTGCCAGCTCACAATGGGCAGATACGCAGTATTTT
TRBV2,few,TRBJ2-5,TRBD2,CASSVGLAEETQYF,TGTGCCAGCAGTGTCGGACTAGCGGAAGAGACCCAGTACTTC
TRBV10-3,few,TRBJ2-1,.,CAISVPMTGADNNEQFF,TGTGCCATCAGTGTCCCAATGACAGGAGCGGATAACAATGAGCAGTTCTTC
TRBV10-3,few,TRBJ2-7,TRBD2,CAITRTTGGYEQYF,TGTGCCATCACAAGGACAACGGGAGGCTACGAGCAGTACTTC
TRBV13,.,TRBJ1-1,.,CASTLVGPNTEAFF,TGTGCCAGCACCCTAGTGGGGCCGAACACTGAAGCTTTCTTT
TRBV18,.,TRBJ1-4,.,CASSPQLTTVIYEKLFF,TGTGCCAGCTCACCCCAACTAACGACAGTTATTTATGAAAAACTGTTTTTT
TRBV4-2,many,TRBJ1-2,.,CASSQETLGGSAIYGYTF,TGTGCCAGCAGCCAAGAGACCTTAGGGGGGTCCGCGATCTATGGCTACACCTTC
TRBV28,few,TRBJ1-2,.,CASSLYGGYTF,TGTGCCAGCAGTTTATATGGTGGCTACACCTTC